The 22 T cell receptor delta chains reported below all come from one sample, sequenced in a study of gamma-delta T cells after stem cell transplantation. TCRdb reprocessed the RT-PCR reads through CATT. The data show some 2,400 delta-chain clones, 40% to 50% seen once. Sequencing was performed on gamma-delta T cells. These receptors all stem from a human donor. It is not recorded whose cells these are; they may come from a transplant donor.

Remarks on this clone: With a far larger clone one base away, a read error is the likely cause. This chain uses TRDV2 with TRDJ1, with D maybe TRDD3 (5 bases). Germline CDR1 GEAIGNYY, CDR2 EKD. The CDR3 is made up of 15 amino acids. Trimming removed 6 bases from V and 4 bases from J, with 20 bases in between. CDR3 protein: CACLTLLENRDKLIF. The CDR3 bases are TGTGCCTGTCTAACTTTACTGGAGAACCGCGATAAACTCATCTTT.

This chain joins TRDV2 and TRDJ1, with TRDD3 identical over 8 bases. Trimming took 3 bases from V and 0 from J; bases not matched to a gene: 5. Germline V gives CDR1 GEAIGNYY, CDR2 EKD. CDR3 length: 15 residues. CDR3 in amino acids: CACDPLGEHTDKLIF. For the CDR3, the DNA is TGTGCCTGTGACCCCCTGGGGGAGCACACCGATAAACTCATCTTT.

This clone was recorded a few times. V and J are TRDV1 and TRDJ1; TRDD3 matches 8 bases. The CDR3 runs 18 residues. Germline CDR1 is TSWWSYY and CDR2 is QGS. The ends lost 0 bases at V and 6 bases at J; junction bases unmatched: 15. The CDR3 nucleotides are TGTGCTCTTGGGGAACTCCTACGGAATGGGGGATGGCGTAATAAACTCATCTTT. Translating gives CALGELLRNGGWRNKLIF.

V and J are TRDV2 and TRDJ1, with 11 nucleotides matching TRDD3. This CDR3 spans 19 amino acids. Germline CDR1 and CDR2: GEAIGNYY and EKD. Germline trimming cut 4 bases from V and 3 bases from J; bases unmatched to any gene: 18. This chain's CDR3 is CACDPVERSAGGYPDKLIF. CDR3 DNA: TGTGCCTGTGATCCCGTCGAACGTTCCGCTGGGGGATACCCCGATAAACTCATCTTT.

For this clone: One junction end disagrees with the germline gene, perhaps due to a read error. The CDR3 loop is CACDRLSQGGYDDTGKLIF. In nucleotides, the CDR3 is TGTGCCTGTGACAGGTTATCCCAGGGGGGATACGATGACACCGGTAAACTCATCTTT. This chain connects TRDV2 to TRDJ1; 10 nucleotides align to TRDD3. CDR3 length: 19 residues. Germline-derived CDR1 and CDR2 are GEAIGNYY and EKD.

V is TRDV2 and J is TRDJ3; 7 bases are a match to TRDD3. Germline V gene sequence: CDR1 GEAIGNYY, CDR2 EKD. The ends lost 2 bases at V and 0 bases at J; junction bases unmatched: 6. The CDR3 is 18 residues long. The CDR3: CACDSTRGYSWDTRQMFF. CDR3 sequence (DNA): TGTGCCTGTGACAGTACTAGGGGATACTCCTGGGACACCCGACAGATGTTTTTC.

The chain has TRDV2 and TRDJ1, with TRDD3 matching over 7 bases. This CDR3 has 15 amino acids. V lost 3 bases to trimming and J lost 6 bases; unmatched junction nucleotides: 12. Germline V lookup: CDR1 GEAIGNYY, CDR2 EKD. The DNA for the CDR3 is TGTGCCTGTGACCCCTTGGAGCCTGGGGGTTATAAACTCATCTTT. It codes for CACDPLEPGGYKLIF.

V usage is TRDV2 and J usage is TRDJ1; 8 positions match TRDD3. Trimming at V came to 3 bases and at J to 4 bases, leaving 9 bases not matched to a gene. This CDR3 is 15 amino acids long. The germline V gene has CDR1 GEAIGNYY and CDR2 EKD. The DNA for the CDR3 is TGTGCCTGTGACCTACTGGGGGTTGGATTCGATAAACTCATCTTT. It is translated as CACDLLGVGFDKLIF.

This clone counts as medium-sized. The chain links TRDV2 to TRDJ1, with 8 bases matching TRDD3. The CDR3 runs to 15 residues. Germline CDR1 GEAIGNYY, CDR2 EKD. V dropped 0 bases and J dropped 0; count of bases not matched to a gene: 2. The CDR3 DNA is TGTGCCTGTGACACCCTGGGGGAACACACCGATAAACTCATCTTT. Residues: CACDTLGEHTDKLIF.

This rearrangement joins TRDV2 to TRDJ3; 12 bases match TRDD3. CDR3 length: 18 residues. V lost 1 base and J lost 2; bases outside the gene matches: 2. Germline V gene lookup returns CDR1 GEAIGNYY and CDR2 EKD. The CDR3 sequence: CACDTLGDTPWDTRQMFF. As DNA, the CDR3 is TGTGCCTGTGACACGCTGGGGGATACGCCCTGGGACACCCGACAGATGTTTTTC.

Regarding this clone: Given a much more abundant clone one base away, this may be a read error. The chain recombines TRDV2 with TRDJ1; 9 nucleotides agree with TRDD3. The CDR3 is 21 amino acids. Germline CDR1 GEAIGNYY, CDR2 EKD. The CDR3 bases are TGTGCCTGTGACACCGTTAAGGCCCCTGTCGGGGGATACAGAGACACCGATAAACCCATCTTT. Translation gives CACDTVKAPVGGYRDTDKPIF.

CDR3 loop: CACDTVGTSHTDKLIF. The CDR3 bases are TGTGCCTGTGACACCGTCGGGACCTCCCACACCGATAAACTCATCTTT. The rearrangement uses TRDV2 and TRDJ1; D is unresolved. This CDR3 is 16 amino acids long. V was clipped by 0 bases and J by 0 bases, with 13 bases between them. Per germline, CDR1 GEAIGNYY and CDR2 EKD.

Note on this clone: This could be a read error, since a much larger clone is one nucleotide away. This chain joins TRDV2 and TRDJ3, with TRDD3 identical over 12 bases. The CDR3 is 18 amino acids. Germline loops: CDR1 GEAIGNYY, CDR2 EKD. V lost 0 bases, J lost 5 bases, and 4 bases stayed unmatched. The CDR3 DNA follows: TGTGCCTGTGACACCGTACTGGGGGATACTGGGGACACCCGACAGATGTTTTTC. This encodes CACDTVLGDTGDTRQMFF.

The sample holds one count of this clone. The V gene is TRDV2, the J gene TRDJ1; 10 nucleotides match TRDD3. There are 18 residues in the CDR3. CDR1 is GEAIGNYY and CDR2 is EKD in the germline V gene. Trimming took 0 bases from V and 3 from J; bases not matched to a gene: 12. This chain's CDR3 is CACDTLRTGGFTADKLIF. CDR3 DNA sequence: TGTGCCTGTGACACCCTGCGTACTGGGGGATTTACCGCCGATAAACTCATCTTT.

This clone was seen a handful of times. CDR3 coding DNA: TGTGCCTGTGACGCCTTACTGGGGGATCCGATAATAGCCGATAAACTCATCTTT. As protein: CACDALLGDPIIADKLIF. The chain couples TRDV2 to TRDJ1; 10 bases are shared with TRDD3. With 3 bases clipped from V and 3 bases from J, the junction kept 15 bases outside the gene matches. CDR1 and CDR2 (germline): GEAIGNYY, EKD. CDR3 length equals 18 residues.

Comments on this clone: This likely came from a read error, as a far larger clone is one base away. J is TRDJ1 and V is TRDV2, with TRDD3 identical over 12 bases. Losses at the gene ends were 5 bases for V and 0 bases for J; bases not matched to a gene: 18. Per germline, CDR1 GEAIGNYY and CDR2 EKD. The CDR3 contains 20 residues. This chain's CDR3 is CACGTLRSGGYDRDTDKLIF. CDR3 in DNA: TGTGCCTGTGGCACTCTACGGTCTGGGGGATACGATCGGGACACCGATAAACTCATCTTT.

The rearrangement uses TRDV2 and TRDJ3; 12 bases match TRDD3. This CDR3 is 18 amino acids long. Trimming removed 2 bases from V and 2 bases from J; junction bases left unmatched: 3. Germline CDR1 is GEAIGNYY and CDR2 is EKD. Written as DNA, the CDR3 is TGTGCCTGTGACAAGCTGGGGGATACGCCCTGGGACACCCGACAGATGTTTTTC. Residues: CACDKLGDTPWDTRQMFF.

This rearrangement joins TRDV2 to TRDJ1; TRDD3 aligns across 10 bases. The length of the CDR3 is 19 residues. J gave up 2 bases and V 2 bases, and 16 bases lay outside the gene matches. Per the germline V gene, CDR1 is GEAIGNYY and CDR2 is EKD. The CDR3 DNA sequence: TGTGCCTGTGACAGACTGGGGGATCGGGCCTCTAGGGGGACCGATAAACTCATCTTT. It translates to CACDRLGDRASRGTDKLIF.

The rearrangement uses TRDV2 and TRDJ1; D call uncertain. Per germline, CDR1 GEAIGNYY and CDR2 EKD. V dropped 0 bases and J dropped 0 bases, with 16 bases sitting between them. The CDR3 sequence is 17 residues long. The CDR3 region has the DNA TGTGCCTGTGACACCATTGGGACCCAAGATTACACCGATAAACTCATCTTT. Residues: CACDTIGTQDYTDKLIF.

This clone is medium-sized (0.01 to 0.1%). The rearrangement links TRDV2 to TRDJ3; 8 bases fit TRDD3. The CDR3 loop spans 22 amino acids. Germline V gene sequence: CDR1 GEAIGNYY, CDR2 EKD. V dropped 0 bases and J dropped 0; count of bases not matched to a gene: 15. As DNA, the CDR3 is TGTGCCTGTGACACCCTCTCCCGTACTGGGGGGCCAAGCTCCTGGGACACCCGACAGATGTTTTTC. It specifies CACDTLSRTGGPSSWDTRQMFF.

The rearrangement uses TRDV1 and TRDJ1, with TRDD3 identical over 8 bases. CDR1 is TSWWSYY, CDR2 QGS, per germline. V trimming: 3 bases; J trimming: 0 bases; junction bases outside the gene matches: 9. The CDR3 runs 17 residues. Written as DNA, the CDR3 is TGTGCTCTTGGGGAGACCCTGGGGGACCCGTACACCGATAAACTCATCTTT. Residues: CALGETLGDPYTDKLIF.

For this clone: This sequence may be a read error, since a much larger clone differs from it by one base. Other DNA sequences within the sample encode an identical CDR3. The V gene is TRDV2, the J gene TRDJ1; unclear D gene. V was pared by 3 bases and J by 0 bases, with 19 bases between. Germline-derived CDR1 and CDR2 are GEAIGNYY and EKD. The length of the CDR3 is 17 residues. The DNA of the CDR3 is TGTGCCTGTGACTCCCTGAAAAATCAAAAGTACACCGATAAACTCATCTTT. This encodes CACDSLKNQKYTDKLIF.